The clone carrying this T cell receptor beta chain was seen ten or more times. No antigen is known for it. The table came from immunoSEQ multiplex PCR; TCRdb's copy has only in-frame clones and leaves some out. The sample yields approximately 74,000 clones, roughly 89% seen once. This record comes from a study of T cell responses to AZD1222 COVID-19 vaccine. Study-level findings and limits: Only six individuals given AZD1222 were seropositive at baseline. Vaccine-related CD4 TCRs covered spike, predominating at 160-218 and 743-854.

The source was peripheral blood, collected on day 0 of AZD1222 vaccination. This sequence was found in an adult in good health.

In DNA, the CDR3 is TGTGCCAGCAGCAACTATAGGGAAGCTTTCTTT. The encoded protein is CASSNYREAFF. V gene TRBV12-3 or TRBV12-4 combines with J gene TRBJ1-1; D unclear. V lost 6 bases, J lost 8 bases, and 10 bases lay in between. The CDR3 spans 11 residues.